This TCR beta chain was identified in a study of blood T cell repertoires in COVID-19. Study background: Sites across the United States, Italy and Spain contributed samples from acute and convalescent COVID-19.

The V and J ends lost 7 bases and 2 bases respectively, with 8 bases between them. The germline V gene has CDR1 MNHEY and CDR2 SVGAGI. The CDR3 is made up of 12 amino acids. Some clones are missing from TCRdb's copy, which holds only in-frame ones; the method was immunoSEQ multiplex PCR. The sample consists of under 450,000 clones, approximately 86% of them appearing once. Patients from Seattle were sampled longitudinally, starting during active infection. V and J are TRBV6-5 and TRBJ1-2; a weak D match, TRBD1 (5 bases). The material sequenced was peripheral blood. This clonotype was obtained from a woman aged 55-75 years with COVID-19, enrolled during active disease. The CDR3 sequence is CASTGGNYGYTF. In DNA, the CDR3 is TGTGCCAGCACCGGGGGGAACTATGGCTACACCTTC.